This TCR beta chain originates from a study of cytomegalovirus exposure and HLA in healthy donors. Study-level background: Early release data held some 80 million unique TCRs from HLA-typed donors.

The PCR had 60 Vbeta and 13 Jbeta primers. Here immunoSEQ multiplex PCR was the method, and the copy in TCRdb shows in-frame clones only, minus some. Of 130,000 or so clones listed, roughly 80% are singletons. Whole-study results and caveats: The number of N-insertions in an Asian-associated ancestry cluster was reportedly below the approximately 700-donor mean in a later analysis. High sensitivity and specificity were reportedly achieved when the classifier diagnosed cytomegalovirus status. Usually a TCR sequence was rare, but some public TCRs were found in many donors.

With regard to this clone: Its antigen is currently unknown.

Trimming cost V 0 bases and J 2 bases; bases outside gene matches: 3. CDR3 length equals 16 residues. The germline gives CDR1 MNHEY, CDR2 SVGAGI. Sequences were obtained from PBMCs. The V and J genes are TRBV6-5 and TRBJ2-1, with 8 bases aligning to TRBD1. The source is a woman aged 60-75 years in good health and CMV-seronegative. CDR3: CASSYSRQGPYNEQFF. The CDR3 bases are TGTGCCAGCAGTTACTCGAGACAGGGGCCCTACAATGAGCAGTTCTTC.